Listed here are 14 T cell receptor beta chains from one sample, sequenced in a study of synovial regulatory T cells in juvenile arthritis. Using immunoSEQ multiplex PCR, the repertoire was profiled, and TCRdb retains in-frame clones only, with some absent. This sample's table reports about 9,600 clones. Sequences were obtained from Treg cells from blood. Regarding subset: remaining (HLA-DR-negative) circulating blood Treg cells. These receptor sequences come from a donor between 2 and 35 years old with juvenile idiopathic arthritis.

V gene TRBV4-3 combines with J gene TRBJ1-6. CDR1 LGHNA and CDR2 YSLEER come from the germline V gene. The CDR3 consists of 14 residues. No nucleotide data were recorded. Here the CDR3 reads CASSQDHSSPPLHF.

This sequence joins TRBV9 and TRBJ2-7; TCRdb names TRBD1, which stays unverified in the absence of DNA. CDR1 is SGDLS, CDR2 YYNGEE, per germline. The CDR3 is made up of 14 amino acids. DNA is not recorded here. This CDR3 is CASSVGATAYEQYF.

V is TRBV2 and J is TRBJ2-6; the D gene TCRdb calls, TRBD1, cannot be checked with no DNA. Germline V gene sequence: CDR1 SNHLY, CDR2 FYNNEI. There are 16 residues in the CDR3. A DNA sequence was not provided. The CDR3 loop is CASRIQTVPGANVLTF. The complete variable domain, with remaining parts taken from reference TRBV2 and TRBJ2-6, reads EPEVTQTPSHQVTQMGQEVILRCVPISNHLYFYWYRQILGQKVEFLVSFYNNEISEKSEIFDDQFSVERPDGSNFTLKIRSTKLEDSAMYFCASRIQTVPGANVLTFGAGSRLTVL.

The V call is TRBV5-1, the J call TRBJ1-1; absent DNA, TCRdb's TRBD1 call cannot be checked. This CDR3 has 17 amino acids. The DNA is unrecorded. Germline lookup yields CDR1 SGHRS and CDR2 YFSETQ. This chain's CDR3 is CASSLGGGTGADTEAFF.

Here the CDR3 reads CASSQRTSTGELFF. The rearrangement uses TRBV7-2 and TRBJ2-2; no DNA is available, so the TRBD2 call from TCRdb remains unchecked. CDR3 size: 14 residues. The DNA is unrecorded. Germline-derived CDR1 and CDR2 are SGHTA and FQGNSA.

The chain joins TRBV7-8 to TRBJ1-1; TCRdb's D gene call, TRBD1, goes unchecked for lack of DNA. CDR1 is SGHVS, CDR2 FQNEAQ, per germline. CDR3 length: 15 amino acids. DNA for this receptor is not on file. The CDR3: CASSFGTGQNTEAFF.

The chain joins TRBV10-3 to TRBJ2-2; there is no DNA to check the TCRdb D call of TRBD1. Germline V gene data show CDR1 as ENHRY and CDR2 as SYGVKD. The CDR3 length is 16 residues. No DNA has been recorded. The CDR3 protein is CAISDDREELTGELFF.

V and J are TRBV6-5 and TRBJ2-7; no DNA is available, so the TRBD1 call from TCRdb remains unchecked. The CDR3 loop spans 13 amino acids. Nucleotide data are not available. Germline CDR1 MNHEY, CDR2 SVGAGI. This CDR3 is CASSVGAEYEQYV.

This clone registers medium-sized by frequency. The chain joins TRBV5-6 to TRBJ1-5; the D call from TCRdb, TRBD1, cannot be confirmed without DNA. Germline CDR1 is SGHDT and CDR2 is YYEEEE. This CDR3 has 13 amino acids. Nucleotide data are not available. This chain's CDR3 is CASSRQSNQPQHF. The full variable domain, with the rest looked up from reference TRBV5-6 and TRBJ1-5, is DAGVTQSPTHLIKTRGQQVTLRCSPKSGHDTVSWYQQALGQGPQFIFQYYEEEERQRGNFPDRFSGHQFPNYSSELNVNALLLGDSALYLCASSRQSNQPQHFGDGTRLSIL.

This chain links TRBV6-1 with TRBJ1-2. Germline values: CDR1 MNHNS, CDR2 SASEGT. The CDR3 extends over 13 amino acids. No DNA is listed. CDR3 in amino acids: CASSEALRVGYTF.

This chain links TRBV5-6 with TRBJ2-7; absent DNA, TCRdb's TRBD2 call cannot be checked. This CDR3 contains 13 residues. No DNA was logged. In germline, CDR1 is SGHDT, CDR2 YYEEEE. CDR3 in amino acids: CASSFSTRGEQYF.

V is TRBV25-1 and J is TRBJ1-4; there is no DNA to check the TCRdb D call of TRBD1. CDR1 is MGHDK, CDR2 SYGVNS, per germline. The CDR3 loop spans 15 amino acids. The DNA is unrecorded. The CDR3 loop is CASSESTGGREKLFF.

This CDR3 is CASSYQGLVTGEQFF. The V gene is TRBV6-5, the J gene TRBJ2-1; TCRdb names TRBD1, which stays unverified in the absence of DNA. The CDR3 covers 15 residues. The nucleotide record is missing. Per germline, CDR1 MNHEY and CDR2 SVGAGI.

The V gene is TRBV9, the J gene TRBJ1-4. Germline CDR1 is SGDLS and CDR2 is YYNGEE. The CDR3 length is 16 residues. DNA for this receptor is not on file. The CDR3 reads CASSKTPGRTNEKLFF.